This T cell receptor beta chain was recorded in a study of T cell responses to AZD1222 COVID-19 vaccine. Findings and limits, study-wide: Donor demographics were predominantly white British with a female majority; clonal diversity may be underestimated. Just a handful of AZD1222 recipients tested seropositive at baseline.

In its sample, this clone was seen a few times. Its target is unknown. Trimming removed 3 bases from V and 6 bases from J, with 12 bases in between. Germline CDR1 reads GTSNPN; CDR2 reads SVGIG (reference sequence). This CDR3 comprises 13 residues. Clones were sequenced by immunoSEQ multiplex PCR, and TCRdb holds only the in-frame ones, with some missing. The data hold tens of thousands of clones, with nearly 90% observed a single time. The sequenced sample was peripheral blood, obtained on day 0 of AZD1222 vaccination. This receptor was obtained from an adult in good health. The chain is built from TRBV30 and TRBJ1-5, with D uncertain. CDR3 loop: CAWRNSPGQPQHF. CDR3 DNA sequence: TGTGCCTGGAGGAACAGCCCAGGTCAGCCCCAGCATTTT.